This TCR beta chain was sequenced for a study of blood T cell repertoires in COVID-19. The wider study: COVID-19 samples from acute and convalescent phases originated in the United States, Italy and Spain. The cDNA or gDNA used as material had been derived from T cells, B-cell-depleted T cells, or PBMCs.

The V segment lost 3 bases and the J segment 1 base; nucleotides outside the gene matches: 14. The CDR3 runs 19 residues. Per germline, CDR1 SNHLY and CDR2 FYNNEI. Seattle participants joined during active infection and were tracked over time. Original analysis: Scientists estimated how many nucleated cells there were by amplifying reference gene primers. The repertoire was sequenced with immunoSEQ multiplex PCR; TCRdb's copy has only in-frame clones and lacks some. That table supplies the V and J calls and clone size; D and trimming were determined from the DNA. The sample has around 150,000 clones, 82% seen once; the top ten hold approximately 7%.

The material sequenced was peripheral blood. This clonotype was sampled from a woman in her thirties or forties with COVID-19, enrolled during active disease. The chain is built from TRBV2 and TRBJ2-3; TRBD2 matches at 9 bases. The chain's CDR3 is CASSDPSGESRSGTDTQYF. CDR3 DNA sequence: TGTGCCAGCAGTGATCCTAGCGGGGAAAGCAGATCCGGCACAGATACGCAGTATTTT.